This TCR beta chain was captured in a study of regulatory T cells in long-lasting Graves disease. About the study: Newly diagnosed Graves' patients had taken antithyroid drugs under 3 months.

Regarding time point: newly diagnosed GD, antithyroid drugs for less than 3 months. With RNA extracted from PBMCs as input, the TCR library was made. The CDR3 has 13 residues. Per germline, CDR1 SNHLY and CDR2 FYNNEI. J lost 6 bases, V lost 6 bases, and 2 bases had no gene match. The authors built TCR beta libraries using iRepertoire HTBI primers and Arm-PCR of CDR3 regions. One entry per CDR3 protein results from TCRdb running MiXCR on the multiplex PCR reads. The sample carries some 450,000 distinct CDR3 sequences, about 17% recorded once. Many counts were recorded for this clonotype. The antigen is not known. Broader study findings: Persistent disease was characterized by preferential usage of TRBV28, TRBJ1-2 and TRBJ2-5.

This sample also appeared in a second study, on T cells in Graves' hyperthyroidism and ophthalmopathy. That paper states: In the first-round RT-PCR of the TCR CDR3, the HTBI primer set was used. The model made its ophthalmopathy prediction, and onset followed a median approximately 6 months later.

Sequenced here: peripheral blood mononuclear cells (PBMCs), sampled at new diagnosis, from a patient treated with antithyroid drugs. This chain connects TRBV2 to TRBJ1-2; TRBD1 aligns across 12 bases. This receptor was obtained from a woman aged 30 to 39 with Graves disease. The CDR3 region is CASRGQGANGYTF. CDR3 sequence (DNA): TGTGCCAGCAGGGGACAGGGGGCGAATGGCTACACCTTC. Based on the CDR3 plus reference TRBV2 and TRBJ1-2, the full variable domain is EPEVTQTPSHQVTQMGQEVILRCVPISNHLYFYWYRQILGQKVEFLVSFYNNEISEKSEIFDDQFSVERPDGSNFTLKIRSTKLEDSAMYFCASRGQGANGYTFGSGTRLTVV.